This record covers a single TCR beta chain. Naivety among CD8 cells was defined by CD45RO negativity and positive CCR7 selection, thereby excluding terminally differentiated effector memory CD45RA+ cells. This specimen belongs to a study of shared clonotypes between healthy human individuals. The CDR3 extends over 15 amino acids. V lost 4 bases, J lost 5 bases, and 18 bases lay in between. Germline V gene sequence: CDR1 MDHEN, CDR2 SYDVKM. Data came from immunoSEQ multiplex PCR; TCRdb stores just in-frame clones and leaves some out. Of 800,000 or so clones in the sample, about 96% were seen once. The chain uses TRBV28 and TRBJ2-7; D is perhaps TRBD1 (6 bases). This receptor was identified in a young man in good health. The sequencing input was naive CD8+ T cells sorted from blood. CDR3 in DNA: TGTGCCAGCAGTTCCCCCGCCACAGGGATCCACGAGCAGTACTTC. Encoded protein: CASSSPATGIHEQYF. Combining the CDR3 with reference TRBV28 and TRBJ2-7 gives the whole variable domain DVKVTQSSRYLVKRTGEKVFLECVQDMDHENMFWYRQDPGLGLRLIYFSYDVKMKEKGDIPEGYSVSREKKERFSLILESASTNQTSMYLCASSSPATGIHEQYFGPGTRLTVT.